What follows are 15 T cell receptor beta chains derived from one specimen sequenced in a study of T cells in Graves' hyperthyroidism and ophthalmopathy. The CDR3 regions of TCR beta were amplified from RNA transcripts. The HTBI set primed first-round TCR CDR3 RT-PCR. MiXCR, run by TCRdb on the multiplex PCR reads, gives a single entry per CDR3 protein. Found here are 500,000 to 750,000 distinct CDR3 sequences, approximately 15% of them singletons; the top ten hold 6.5% to 9%. The sample was blood. These receptors were collected from a woman between 18 and 29 years old with Graves' ophthalmopathy.

The chain is built from TRBV5-4 and TRBJ2-7, with TRBD2 matching 8 bases. The CDR3 sequence is 12 residues long. Germline V lookup: CDR1 SGHNT, CDR2 YYREEE (reference sequence). Losses at the gene ends were 9 bases for V and 5 bases for J; bases not matched to a gene: 7. The CDR3 loop is CATGGREDEQYF. DNA for the CDR3: TGTGCCACGGGGGGGCGGGAGGACGAGCAGTACTTC.

The genes are TRBV29-1 and TRBJ2-3, with a weak D call TRBD1 (5 bases). CDR3 length equals 14 residues. Germline values: CDR1 SQVTM, CDR2 ANQGSEA. The V end was cut by 1 base, the J end by 4 bases, with 12 bases between. CDR3 sequence reads: CSVEGGSQADTQYF. CDR3 coding DNA: TGCAGCGTTGAAGGGGGCAGTCAGGCAGATACGCAGTATTTT.

V and J are TRBV12-3 or TRBV12-4 and TRBJ1-1, with a weak D call TRBD1 (5 bases). V lost 5 bases and J 5 bases, leaving 12 bases between the germline ends. The CDR3 covers 13 residues. The CDR3 region has the DNA TGTGCCAGCAGTCCCCGGGGGAAAACTGAAGCTTTCTTT. Protein: CASSPRGKTEAFF.

V is TRBV12-3 or TRBV12-4 and J is TRBJ2-5; maybe TRBD2 (5 bases). Between the trimmed V and J ends, which lost 3 bases and 5 bases, there was a span of 10 bases. The CDR3 is made up of 13 amino acids. The DNA of the CDR3 is TGTGCCAGCAGTTTGTGGTCGGGGGAGACCCAGTACTTC. Protein product: CASSLWSGETQYF.

This clonotype was detected only a few times. V is TRBV7-9 and J is TRBJ1-2; no definite D call. Germline loops: CDR1 SEHNR, CDR2 FQNEAQ (reference sequence). This CDR3 has 17 amino acids. V was clipped by 4 bases and J by 8 bases, with 26 bases between them. CDR3 nucleotides: TGTGCCAGCAGCTCACCTACTGGATTGGGGTCCATGGGCGGCTACACCTTC. This sequence encodes CASSSPTGLGSMGGYTF.

Ten or more counts support this clonotype. The chain is built from TRBV28 and TRBJ2-6; 8 bases agree with TRBD2. The CDR3 is made up of 17 amino acids. The V gene end was trimmed by 4 bases and the J gene end by 0 bases; junction bases not matched to a gene: 5. The germline V gene encodes CDR1 MDHEN and CDR2 SYDVKM. CDR3 protein: CASSSGGALSGANVLTF. The DNA for the CDR3 is TGTGCCAGCAGTTCGGGAGGGGCTCTCTCTGGGGCCAACGTCCTGACTTTC.

This clonotype was recorded many times. The J gene is TRBJ1-3, the V gene TRBV3-1; D gene unclear. Germline V gene sequence: CDR1 LGHDT, CDR2 YNNKEL (reference sequence). This CDR3 comprises 11 residues. V lost 8 bases and J lost 2, with 4 bases in between. As DNA, the CDR3 is TGTGCCAGCTCGGCTGGAAACACCATATATTTT. As protein: CASSAGNTIYF. Together with reference TRBV3-1 and TRBJ1-3, the CDR3 gives the full variable domain: DTAVSQTPKYLVTQMGNDKSIKCEQNLGHDTMYWYKQDSKKFLKIMFSYNNKELIINETVPNRFSPKSPDKAHLNLHINSLELGDSAVYFCASSAGNTIYFGEGSWLTVV.

The chain couples TRBV19 to TRBJ2-6, with D perhaps assigned TRBD1 or TRBD2 (5 bases each). The CDR3 is 14 residues long. CDR1 and CDR2 from the germline V gene are LNHDA and SQIVND (reference sequence). The germline V and J ends were trimmed by 8 bases and 0 bases, with 8 bases remaining between them. CDR3 bases: TGTGCCAGTGGGACCTTCTCTGGGGCCAACGTCCTGACTTTC. This sequence encodes CASGTFSGANVLTF. The variable domain in full, with the rest retrieved from reference TRBV19 and TRBJ2-6, is DGGITQSPKYLFRKEGQNVTLSCEQNLNHDAMYWYRQDPGQGLRLIYYSQIVNDFQKGDIAEGYSVSREKKESFPLTVTSAQKNPTAFYLCASGTFSGANVLTFGAGSRLTVL.

This clonotype was seen repeatedly, ten times or more. The V gene is TRBV12-3 or TRBV12-4, the J gene TRBJ1-4; 8 bases line up with TRBD1. V dropped 11 bases and J dropped 4; count of bases not matched to a gene: 21. The CDR3 is 18 amino acids. The CDR3 loop reads CASQKGVGTGAYNEKLFF. CDR3 sequence (DNA): TGTGCCTCTCAGAAGGGGGTCGGGACAGGAGCATATAATGAAAAACTGTTTTTT.

This clonotype was seen a few times. This sequence joins TRBV4-1 and TRBJ1-5; TRBD1 is a possible D gene (5 bases). This CDR3 is 14 amino acids long. V lost 5 bases, J lost 0 bases, and 8 bases lay in between. Looked up from germline, CDR1 is MGHRA and CDR2 is YSYEKL. CDR3 loop: CASSSGHSNQPQHF. In DNA form, the CDR3 reads TGCGCCAGCAGCAGCGGACATAGCAATCAGCCCCAGCATTTT.

Ten or more counts support this clonotype. The rearrangement joins TRBV7-9 to TRBJ2-2; D is ambiguous. Between the trimmed V and J ends, which lost 4 bases and 4 bases, there was a span of 16 bases. Germline V gives CDR1 SEHNR, CDR2 FQNEAQ (reference sequence). The CDR3 consists of 16 residues. The CDR3 region is CASSYGPPRSTGELFF. CDR3 bases: TGTGCCAGCAGCTATGGACCCCCACGGAGCACCGGGGAGCTGTTTTTT.

J is TRBJ1-5 and V is TRBV20-1, with unresolved D. Between the trimmed V and J ends, which lost 5 bases and 4 bases, there was a span of 12 bases. CDR3 size: 13 residues. The germline CDR1 and CDR2 sequences are DFQATT and SNEGSKA (reference sequence). CDR3 amino acids: CSAPREANQPQHF. In DNA, the CDR3 is TGCAGTGCTCCCCGGGAGGCTAATCAGCCCCAGCATTTT.

This clonotype has ten or more counts. The CDR3 bases are TGTGCCAGCAGCTTAGATTGGGAGAGCGGATCAGCCAATGAGCAGTTCTTC. Translating gives CASSLDWESGSANEQFF. This chain joins TRBV11-3 and TRBJ2-1; TRBD2 might be the D (5 bases). Looked up from germline, CDR1 is SGHNT and CDR2 is YENEEA. Trimming removed 0 bases from V and 6 bases from J, with 18 bases in between. CDR3 length: 17 amino acids.

This clonotype was detected many times. The chain is built from TRBV9 and TRBJ2-7, with 10 bases lining up with TRBD1. Germline CDR1 is SGDLS and CDR2 is YYNGEE. The CDR3 spans 16 residues. Trimming at V came to 3 bases and at J to 5 bases, leaving 11 bases not matched to a gene. In DNA, the CDR3 is TGTGCCAGCAGCGCGGGACGACAGGGGGCTTTCAACGAGCAGTACTTC. Residues: CASSAGRQGAFNEQYF.

This rearrangement joins TRBV27 to TRBJ1-5, with D possibly being TRBD1 (5 bases). The V and J ends lost 5 bases and 7 bases respectively, with 12 bases between them. Germline V gene lookup returns CDR1 MNHEY and CDR2 SMNVEV (reference sequence). The CDR3 is 13 amino acids. CDR3 sequence reads: CASSRGRLQPQHF. The CDR3 DNA sequence: TGTGCCAGCAGTCGGGGCCGATTGCAGCCCCAGCATTTT.